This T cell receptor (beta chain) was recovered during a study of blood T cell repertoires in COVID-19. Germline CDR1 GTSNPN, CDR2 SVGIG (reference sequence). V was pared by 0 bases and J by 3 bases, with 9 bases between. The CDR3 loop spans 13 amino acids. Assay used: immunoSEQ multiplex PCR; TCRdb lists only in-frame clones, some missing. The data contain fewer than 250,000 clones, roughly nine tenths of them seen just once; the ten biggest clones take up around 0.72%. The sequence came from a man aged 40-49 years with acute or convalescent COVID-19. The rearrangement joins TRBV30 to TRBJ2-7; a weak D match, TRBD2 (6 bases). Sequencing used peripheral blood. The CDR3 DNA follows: TGTGCCTGGAGTGTCGGGGGAGGCTACGAGCAGTACTTC. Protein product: CAWSVGGGYEQYF.